Following are 30 T cell receptor beta chains from one sample sequenced in a study of shared clonotypes between healthy human individuals. This table comes from immunoSEQ multiplex PCR, and its TCRdb copy is limited to in-frame clones, with some not included. The repertoire holds some 1,600,000 clones, with roughly 98% as singletons. Sequencing input: naive CD4+ T cells sorted from blood. Specified subset: CD45RA+ positively selected. The receptor source for this set is a man aged 25-40 years in good health.

This chain joins TRBV18 and TRBJ2-2, with D perhaps TRBD2 (7 bases). The germline CDR1 and CDR2 sequences are KGHSH and LQKENI. V was shortened by 3 bases and J by 2 bases, with 13 bases between the two germline ends. The length of the CDR3 is 16 residues. DNA for the CDR3: TGTGCCAGCTCACCCGGGGGGCAGATAAACACCGGGGAGCTGTTTTTT. Residues: CASSPGGQINTGELFF.

Comment on this clone: Other DNA sequences within the sample encode an identical CDR3. The chain couples TRBV9 to TRBJ2-3, with no clear D. Deletions cut 0 bases from V and 5 bases from J, with 7 bases between. The germline CDR1 and CDR2 sequences are SGDLS and YYNGEE. The CDR3 consists of 13 residues. As DNA, the CDR3 is TGTGCCAGCAGCGTAGTGGTCGGAGATACGCAGTATTTT. This codes for CASSVVVGDTQYF.

The rearrangement joins TRBV5-1 to TRBJ2-7; D is possibly TRBD1 or TRBD2 (6 bases each). CDR3 length equals 16 residues. Germline V gene lookup returns CDR1 SGHRS and CDR2 YFSETQ. The V end was cut by 3 bases, the J end by 5 bases, with 21 bases between. The CDR3 DNA is TGCGCCAGCAGCTGGGGGCAGGGGATGACTAGGAACGAGCAGTACTTC. Its protein is CASSWGQGMTRNEQYF.

A word on this clone: The identical CDR3 is also encoded by other nucleotide sequences in the sample. The rearrangement joins TRBV7-9 to TRBJ1-5; D uncertain. Per germline, CDR1 SEHNR and CDR2 FQNEAQ (reference sequence). This CDR3 region has 16 residues. The germline V and J ends were trimmed by 3 bases and 0 bases, with 12 bases remaining between them. The CDR3 DNA follows: TGTGCCAGCAGCTTGGGAGTAGGTGATAGCAATCAGCCCCAGCATTTT. This sequence encodes CASSLGVGDSNQPQHF.

This clone was found once. This chain joins TRBV28 and TRBJ1-1; a possible D gene is TRBD1 (5 bases). This CDR3 contains 13 residues. Trimming pared 6 bases from V and 4 bases from J, leaving 12 bases between. Germline CDR1 MDHEN, CDR2 SYDVKM. The chain's CDR3 is CASSSLGPTEAFF. The CDR3 DNA reads as TGTGCCAGCAGCTCCCTGGGGCCCACTGAAGCTTTCTTT.

This clone was seen a few times. The chain recombines TRBV7-8 with TRBJ1-1; possible D gene TRBD1, 5 bases. The CDR3 has 18 residues. From germline, CDR1 is SGHVS and CDR2 FQNEAQ. Trimming took off 1 base at V and 3 bases at J, with 21 bases between the two ends. The CDR3 is CASSLGQSPGPAHTEAFF. The CDR3 DNA is TGTGCCAGCAGCTTAGGACAGTCCCCTGGCCCAGCACACACTGAAGCTTTCTTT.

The chain joins TRBV5-4 to TRBJ2-7; a weak D match, TRBD2 (6 bases). The ends were cut back, 1 base at V and 3 bases at J, with 11 bases in the middle. Germline V gene sequence: CDR1 SGHNT, CDR2 YYREEE (reference sequence). The CDR3 is made up of 14 amino acids. The CDR3 bases are TGTGCCAGCAGCTTGCAGGGTAGCGGCTACGAGCAGTACTTC. This gives the protein CASSLQGSGYEQYF.

The rearrangement joins TRBV29-1 to TRBJ1-2; no firm D call. This CDR3 has 15 amino acids. V lost 6 bases to trimming and J lost 1 base, with 18 bases between them. The germline V gene encodes CDR1 SQVTM and CDR2 ANQGSEA. CDR3 amino acids: CSVLNRITVNYGYTF. CDR3 bases: TGCAGCGTATTAAACCGCATTACAGTTAACTATGGCTACACCTTC. Looking up the rest from reference TRBV29-1 and TRBJ1-2 gives the full variable domain: SAVISQKPSRDICQRGTSLTIQCQVDSQVTMMFWYRQQPGQSLTLIATANQGSEATYESGFVIDKFPISRPNLTFSTLTVSNMSPEDSSIYLCSVLNRITVNYGYTFGSGTRLTVV.

V usage is TRBV5-1 and J usage is TRBJ2-1, with 7 bases that match TRBD2. With 2 bases clipped from V and 6 bases from J, the junction kept 5 bases outside the gene matches. Germline loops: CDR1 SGHRS, CDR2 YFSETQ. The length of the CDR3 is 14 residues. The CDR3 spells CASSFGLVGNEQFF. Written as DNA, the CDR3 is TGCGCCAGCAGCTTCGGACTAGTCGGCAATGAGCAGTTCTTC.

The chain links TRBV5-1 to TRBJ2-1, with 8 bases matching TRBD1. CDR3 length: 13 residues. Trimming took 3 bases from V and 7 from J; bases not matched to a gene: 3. The V gene's germline CDR1 is SGHRS and CDR2 YFSETQ. The CDR3 DNA reads as TGCGCCAGCAGCTCCAGGACAGGGAATGAGCAGTTCTTC. Residues: CASSSRTGNEQFF.

The chain employs TRBV5-4 and TRBJ2-7, with 7 bases identical to TRBD1. The CDR3 length is 16 residues. J was trimmed by 3 bases and V by 0 bases; bases with no gene match: 9. Germline V gives CDR1 SGHNT, CDR2 YYREEE (reference sequence). The CDR3 sequence is CASSLGTGQVVYEQYF. The DNA for the CDR3 is TGTGCCAGCAGCTTGGGGACAGGTCAGGTCGTCTACGAGCAGTACTTC. The full variable domain, rest sourced from reference TRBV5-4 and TRBJ2-7, is ETGVTQSPTHLIKTRGQQVTLRCSSQSGHNTVSWYQQALGQGPQFIFQYYREEENGRGNFPPRFSGLQFPNYSSELNVNALELDDSALYLCASSLGTGQVVYEQYFGPGTRLTVT.

The rearrangement uses TRBV10-1 and TRBJ2-1; D gene unclear. Trimming took off 6 bases at V and 0 bases at J, with 12 bases between the two ends. CDR3 length equals 15 residues. CDR1 is WNHNN and CDR2 is SYGVQD in the germline V gene (reference sequence). This CDR3 is CASSVNPSSYNEQFF. CDR3 nucleotide sequence: TGCGCCAGCAGCGTTAACCCCAGCTCCTACAATGAGCAGTTCTTC.

The chain joins TRBV5-1 to TRBJ2-1, with no clear D. CDR3 size: 15 residues. Germline CDR1 is SGHRS and CDR2 is YFSETQ. V lost 4 bases and J lost 8, with 19 bases in between. The CDR3, as DNA: TGCGCCAGCAGCCGAACGACGACGCTGACGGATGAGCAGTTCTTC. Residues: CASSRTTTLTDEQFF.

This clone has a single count. The J gene is TRBJ2-5, the V gene TRBV29-1; 8 bases are a match to TRBD1. In germline, CDR1 is SQVTM, CDR2 ANQGSEA. The CDR3 totals 14 residues. The CDR3 DNA is TGCGGGTGCGGTAAGACGACAGGGGTAGAGACCCAGTACTTC. Translating gives CGCGKTTGVETQYF.

The chain is built from TRBV18 and TRBJ2-5, with D perhaps TRBD1 (6 bases). In germline, CDR1 is KGHSH, CDR2 LQKENI. CDR3 length: 13 amino acids. V lost 2 bases and J 10 bases, leaving 14 bases between the germline ends. CDR3 protein: CASSPTDSPDQYF. In nucleotides, the CDR3 is TGTGCCAGCTCACCAACGGACAGCCCGGACCAGTACTTC.

The V and J genes are TRBV7-2 and TRBJ2-1, with D perhaps assigned TRBD1 or TRBD2 (6 bases each). With 0 bases removed from V and 4 bases from J, the gap between germline ends came to 13 bases. The CDR3 contains 16 residues. The germline gives CDR1 SGHTA, CDR2 FQGNSA. The CDR3 DNA sequence: TGTGCCAGCAGCTTAGCGACAGGAGGGGGTTACAATGAGCAGTTCTTC. This gives the protein CASSLATGGGYNEQFF.

The rearrangement links TRBV6-1 to TRBJ2-7; D tentatively fits TRBD1 or TRBD2 (5 bases each). Germline loops: CDR1 MNHNS, CDR2 SASEGT. V was shortened by 5 bases and J by 1 base, with 12 bases between the two germline ends. There are 14 residues in the CDR3. Written as DNA, the CDR3 is TGTGCCAGCAGTCCTCGGGACGGATCCTACGAGCAGTACTTC. Translation gives CASSPRDGSYEQYF.

Worth noting for this clone: The sample carries other DNA sequences with the same CDR3. The rearrangement joins TRBV4-3 to TRBJ2-7, with D hard to call. CDR1 and CDR2 from the germline V gene are LGHNA and YSLEER. V lost 0 bases and J 1 base, leaving 7 bases between the germline ends. This CDR3 region has 14 residues. Written as DNA, the CDR3 is TGCGCCAGCAGCCAAGACAGGCTATCCTACGAGCAGTACTTC. Translated: CASSQDRLSYEQYF.

The V gene is TRBV28, the J gene TRBJ1-5; TRBD1 might be the D (6 bases). Trimming cost V 5 bases and J 7 bases, with 12 bases left between them. Germline loops: CDR1 MDHEN, CDR2 SYDVKM. The CDR3 length is 13 residues. As DNA, the CDR3 is TGTGCCAGCAGTCCGGACAGCGTCCAGCCCCAGCATTTT. Its translation: CASSPDSVQPQHF.

A note on this clone: Other DNA sequences in this sample translate to the same CDR3. The gene calls are TRBV11-2 and TRBJ2-7, with D perhaps TRBD2 (5 bases). Trimming shortened V by 5 bases and J by 3 bases, and 17 bases separated the two germline ends. The germline gives CDR1 SGHAT, CDR2 FQNNGV. CDR3 length equals 15 residues. In DNA, the CDR3 is TGTGCCAGCAGCCCAGTAGGCCGGGAACTCTACGAGCAGTACTTC. This sequence encodes CASSPVGRELYEQYF. Looking up the rest from reference TRBV11-2 and TRBJ2-7 gives the full variable domain: EAGVAQSPRYKIIEKRQSVAFWCNPISGHATLYWYQQILGQGPKLLIQFQNNGVVDDSQLPKDRFSAERLKGVDSTLKIQPAKLEDSAVYLCASSPVGRELYEQYFGPGTRLTVT.

The chain carries TRBV5-1 and TRBJ2-5; 10 nucleotides match TRBD1. The end of the DNA fits TRBJ2-7 better, so the J call may be wrong. The CDR3 has 15 residues. Germline V CDR1 and CDR2: SGHRS, YFSETQ. CDR3 nucleotide sequence: TGCGCCAGCAGCTTGGGGCCGGGACAGGGGTTCGAGCAGTACTTC. It encodes CASSLGPGQGFEQYF.

The CDR3 protein is CASRRRANSNEQFF. CDR3 nucleotide sequence: TGTGCCAGCCGGAGGAGGGCCAATAGCAATGAGCAGTTCTTC. The rearrangement joins TRBV28 to TRBJ2-1; possible D gene TRBD2, 6 bases. V was clipped by 8 bases and J by 6 bases, with 17 bases between them. This CDR3 region has 14 residues. Germline CDR1 and CDR2: MDHEN and SYDVKM.

This chain joins TRBV19 and TRBJ2-5; TRBD1 agrees at 10 bases. This CDR3 is 16 amino acids long. V shed 10 bases, J shed 9 bases, and the junction held 20 bases outside the gene matches. Germline lookup yields CDR1 LNHDA and CDR2 SQIVND (reference sequence). This CDR3 is CATKERGGTGDRPQYF. CDR3 bases: TGTGCCACTAAGGAGAGGGGAGGGACAGGGGACAGGCCCCAGTACTTC.

This chain links TRBV10-1 with TRBJ2-3; D gene ambiguous. The V end lost 3 bases, the J end lost 2 bases, and 12 bases lay between the germline ends. CDR1 is WNHNN, CDR2 SYGVQD, per germline (reference sequence). CDR3 length: 15 amino acids. The CDR3 spells CASSDSRGNTDTQYF. In DNA form, the CDR3 reads TGCGCCAGCAGTGACTCGCGCGGAAACACAGATACGCAGTATTTT.

The gene calls are TRBV7-6 and TRBJ2-5; tentatively, D is TRBD1 (5 bases). The CDR3 sequence is 17 residues long. V gave up 4 bases and J gave up 3 bases, with 21 bases separating them. The germline gives CDR1 SGHVS, CDR2 FNYEAQ. CDR3 amino acids: CASSSWGSKGKKETQYF. The CDR3 DNA reads TGTGCCAGCAGCTCCTGGGGCTCGAAGGGGAAGAAAGAGACCCAGTACTTC.

The chain couples TRBV30 to TRBJ2-5; TRBD2 matches 8 bases. CDR1 GTSNPN and CDR2 SVGIG come from the germline V gene (reference sequence). The CDR3 extends over 15 amino acids. Unmatched junction bases numbered 8, after V lost 4 bases and J lost 1 base. CDR3 DNA: TGTGCCTGGAACCCAGGGACTAGAACCCAAGAGACCCAGTACTTC. This encodes CAWNPGTRTQETQYF. Looking up the rest from reference TRBV30 and TRBJ2-5 gives the full variable domain: SQTIHQWPATLVQPVGSPLSLECTVEGTSNPNLYWYRQAAGRGLQLLFYSVGIGQISSEVPQNLSASRPQDRQFILSSKKLLLSDSGFYLCAWNPGTRTQETQYFGPGTRLLVL.

This chain connects TRBV5-4 to TRBJ2-2, with 9 bases that match TRBD1. This CDR3 has 17 residues. Germline CDR1 SGHNT, CDR2 YYREEE (reference sequence). The trim removed 4 bases at V and 6 bases at J, leaving 13 bases unmatched. In DNA, the CDR3 is TGTGCCAGCAGCGGCCGGACAGGGGTTTTTTCTGCCGGGGAGCTGTTTTTT. This codes for CASSGRTGVFSAGELFF.

This rearrangement joins TRBV7-8 to TRBJ2-6; D is unclear. CDR1 is SGHVS and CDR2 is FQNEAQ in the germline V gene. V lost 0 bases to trimming and J lost 0 bases, with 15 bases between them. This CDR3 region has 19 residues. The CDR3 DNA sequence: TGTGCCAGCAGCTTAGCTTGGGTCGGCATATCCTCTGGGGCCAACGTCCTGACTTTC. This codes for CASSLAWVGISSGANVLTF.

The rearrangement links TRBV5-1 to TRBJ2-4; D is uncertain. The CDR3 extends over 16 amino acids. Germline CDR1 SGHRS, CDR2 YFSETQ. V lost 0 bases and J 1 base, leaving 11 bases between the germline ends. CDR3: CASSLAPGLAKNIQYF. Written as DNA, the CDR3 is TGCGCCAGCAGCTTGGCCCCGGGTTTGGCCAAAAACATTCAGTACTTC. The variable domain in full, with the rest retrieved from reference TRBV5-1 and TRBJ2-4, is KAGVTQTPRYLIKTRGQQVTLSCSPISGHRSVSWYQQTPGQGLQFLFEYFSETQRNKGNFPGRFSGRQFSNSRSEMNVSTLELGDSALYLCASSLAPGLAKNIQYFGAGTRLSVL.

The chain carries TRBV10-3 and TRBJ2-1, with 8 positions matching TRBD2. CDR3 length equals 13 residues. V shed 10 bases, J shed 10 bases, and the junction held 12 bases outside the gene matches. CDR1 and CDR2 from the germline V gene are ENHRY and SYGVKD. In nucleotides, the CDR3 is TGTGCCACCGGAGGTAAGCGGGAGTCGGAGCAGTTCTTC. It yields the protein CATGGKRESEQFF.